Following are 29 T cell receptor beta chains from one sample sequenced in a study of CD8+CD57+ T cells in acquired aplastic anemia. Genomic DNA, serving as template, underwent TCR beta VDJ and CDR3 profiling. TCRdb used MiXCR to reprocess the reads, holding one entry per CDR3 protein. Of some 180,000 distinct CDR3 sequences in the sample, around half were seen once. Sequences were obtained from sorted CD4+, CD8+, or CD8+CD57+ T cells (not recorded which) from PBMCs. These receptors all stem from a human donor in good health.

This clonotype was observed at least ten times. Written as DNA, the CDR3 is TGTGCCAGCAGCTCATACGACAGGGATGGGAATCAGCCCCAGCATTTT. It codes for CASSSYDRDGNQPQHF. The gene calls are TRBV5-6 and TRBJ1-5; TRBD1 agrees at 7 bases. The junction had 10 bases not matched to a gene; V was cut back by 3 bases and J by 4 bases. Germline loops: CDR1 SGHDT, CDR2 YYEEEE. The CDR3 has 16 residues.

This clonotype showed up many times. J is TRBJ2-7 and V is TRBV20-1; D might be TRBD1 (6 bases). CDR3 length: 15 amino acids. The germline V gene has CDR1 DFQATT and CDR2 SNEGSKA (reference sequence). Trimming took off 6 bases at V and 1 base at J, with 19 bases between the two ends. As DNA, the CDR3 is TGCAGTGCCACAGGGAACATAGACAGGTCCTACGAGCAGTACTTC. This encodes CSATGNIDRSYEQYF.

The V call is TRBV20-1, the J call TRBJ1-1; D is unclear. CDR1 DFQATT and CDR2 SNEGSKA come from the germline V gene (reference sequence). Trimming stripped 5 bases from V and 2 bases from J, with 9 bases between. The CDR3 contains 12 residues. CDR3 in DNA: TGCAGTGCTGCCCGGGTTAACACTGAAGCTTTCTTT. This codes for CSAARVNTEAFF.

This clonotype appeared a few times. The chain employs TRBV3-1 and TRBJ2-7; TRBD2 aligns across 8 bases. The CDR3 spans 17 residues. The germline CDR1 and CDR2 sequences are LGHDT and YNNKEL (reference sequence). Trimming took 4 bases from V and 0 from J; bases not matched to a gene: 11. The CDR3 reads CASSPAVWSGSSYEQYF. For the CDR3, the DNA is TGTGCCAGCAGCCCTGCCGTTTGGAGCGGGAGCTCCTACGAGCAGTACTTC.

The genes are TRBV9 and TRBJ2-3, with 9 bases that match TRBD2. Germline trimming cut 0 bases from V and 5 bases from J; bases unmatched to any gene: 7. This CDR3 region has 16 residues. Germline values: CDR1 SGDLS, CDR2 YYNGEE. CDR3 amino acids: CASSVASGDLRDTQYF. The CDR3 DNA reads as TGTGCCAGCAGCGTAGCTAGCGGGGATCTTAGAGATACGCAGTATTTT.

The V call is TRBV4-1, the J call TRBJ2-7, with 8 positions matching TRBD1. The CDR3 runs to 16 residues. Germline lookup yields CDR1 MGHRA and CDR2 YSYEKL. V was pared by 1 base and J by 3 bases, with 8 bases of the junction left unmatched. CDR3 sequence: CASSQGQARGHYEQYF. The CDR3 bases are TGCGCCAGCAGCCAAGGCCAGGCCAGGGGGCACTACGAGCAGTACTTC.

A word on this clonotype: A much larger clone differs by one base, so this may be a read error. The chain carries TRBV5-1 and TRBJ2-1; 7 nucleotides agree with TRBD1. The V and J ends lost 3 bases and 9 bases, in that order; junction bases with no gene match: 9. The CDR3 contains 14 residues. Germline V gene lookup returns CDR1 SGHRS and CDR2 YFSETQ. CDR3: CASSSAGGRGEQFF. CDR3 DNA: TGCGCCAGCAGCTCGGCAGGGGGTAGGGGTGAGCAGTTCTTC.

This clonotype was counted many times. This chain links TRBV10-3 with TRBJ1-6; TRBD1 matches 7 bases. The germline V gene has CDR1 ENHRY and CDR2 SYGVKD. With 0 bases clipped from V and 9 bases from J, the junction kept 5 bases outside the gene matches. CDR3 length: 15 amino acids. CDR3 nucleotides: TGTGCCATCAGTGAGTCGCGTGACAGGGCTTCACCCCTCCACTTT. Its translation: CAISESRDRASPLHF.

The table lists this clonotype with many counts. This chain links TRBV7-9 with TRBJ2-7; D is uncertain. The CDR3 loop spans 12 amino acids. The V gene's germline CDR1 is SEHNR and CDR2 FQNEAQ (reference sequence). The ends were cut back, 5 bases at V and 6 bases at J, with 11 bases in the middle. The CDR3 DNA reads as TGTGCCAGCAGCCTAAACATGGGCGAGCAGTACTTC. This codes for CASSLNMGEQYF. The complete variable domain, with remaining parts taken from reference TRBV7-9 and TRBJ2-7, reads DTGVSQNPRHKITKRGQNVTFRCDPISEHNRLYWYRQTLGQGPEFLTYFQNEAQLEKSRLLSDRFSAERPKGSFSTLEIQRTEQGDSAMYLCASSLNMGEQYFGPGTRLTVT.

This clonotype was seen a handful of times. This chain uses TRBV2 with TRBJ2-7; TRBD1 aligns across 9 bases. The CDR3 runs to 13 residues. The trim removed 7 bases at V and 1 base at J, leaving 2 bases unmatched. Germline loops: CDR1 SNHLY, CDR2 FYNNEI. CDR3 region: CASIGQGSYEQYF. CDR3 sequence (DNA): TGTGCCAGCATAGGACAGGGGTCCTACGAGCAGTACTTC.

A note on this clonotype: One end of the junction fails to match germline, which may point to a read error. The chain combines TRBV19 with TRBJ2-7; D unresolved. Per the germline V gene, CDR1 is LNHDA and CDR2 is SQIVND (reference sequence). The CDR3 extends over 15 amino acids. CDR3 loop: CASSQTTMSNYEQYF. For the CDR3, the DNA is TGCGCCAGCAGCCAAACTACCATGAGTAATTACGAGCAGTACTTC.

In this sample, this clonotype turned up many times. The V gene is TRBV29-1, the J gene TRBJ2-5; 7 bases fit TRBD1. This CDR3 is built from 15 residues. Losses at the gene ends were 6 bases for V and 5 bases for J; bases not matched to a gene: 15. Germline V CDR1 and CDR2: SQVTM, ANQGSEA. The CDR3 loop reads CSVGDPTGARETQYF. In DNA, the CDR3 is TGCAGCGTAGGAGACCCTACAGGGGCGAGGGAGACCCAGTACTTC.

This clonotype was observed many times. This rearrangement joins TRBV9 to TRBJ2-3; 12 nucleotides align to TRBD2. V lost 0 bases to trimming and J lost 5 bases; unmatched junction nucleotides: 1. The CDR3 contains 15 residues. CDR1 SGDLS and CDR2 YYNGEE come from the germline V gene. CDR3 sequence: CASSVGGLAGDTQYF. Here the CDR3 DNA reads TGTGCCAGCAGCGTAGGGGGACTAGCGGGAGATACGCAGTATTTT.

This chain connects TRBV24-1 to TRBJ2-3; D call uncertain. Germline CDR1 KGHDR, CDR2 SFDVKD. Deletions cut 4 bases from V and 0 bases from J, with 7 bases between. The CDR3 extends over 14 amino acids. Written as DNA, the CDR3 is TGTGCCACCAGTGAACATACTAGCACAGATACGCAGTATTTT. Its protein is CATSEHTSTDTQYF.

This clonotype was counted at least ten times. The chain carries TRBV9 and TRBJ2-7; no reliable D call. CDR3 size: 16 residues. Germline CDR1 is SGDLS and CDR2 is YYNGEE. V lost 0 bases to trimming and J lost 0 bases, with 13 bases between them. CDR3: CASSVGPQPSSYEQYF. The CDR3 nucleotides are TGTGCCAGCAGCGTAGGTCCGCAACCCAGCTCCTACGAGCAGTACTTC.

The chain joins TRBV24-1 to TRBJ1-5; 7 bases are shared with TRBD1. CDR1 and CDR2 (germline): KGHDR, SFDVKD. This CDR3 has 15 amino acids. The V segment lost 3 bases and the J segment 9 bases; nucleotides outside the gene matches: 10. This CDR3 reads CATSDAGQARGPQHF. In DNA, the CDR3 is TGTGCCACCAGTGATGCCGGACAGGCAAGGGGGCCCCAGCATTTT.

Details on this clonotype: Germline and junction disagree at one end, which may indicate a read error. The chain joins TRBV30 to TRBJ2-7; D possibly corresponds to TRBD1 (6 bases). Germline V CDR1 and CDR2: GTSNPN, SVGIG (reference sequence). The CDR3 spans 14 residues. CDR3 DNA sequence: TGTGCCTGGAGTGCCCTTATGGGGGCGAGGGAGCAGTGCTTC. This encodes CAWSALMGAREQCF.

A word on this clonotype: The junction differs from germline at one of its ends, possibly a read error. The chain recombines TRBV24-1 with TRBJ2-7; D is possibly TRBD1 (8 bases). Germline values: CDR1 KGHDR, CDR2 SFDVKD. The CDR3 sequence is 15 residues long. CDR3 residues: CATSASTDRDYEQYF. The CDR3, as DNA: TGTGCCACCAGTGCTTCGACGGACAGGGACTACGAGCAGTACTTT.

V usage is TRBV19 and J usage is TRBJ1-5, with D possibly being TRBD1 (5 bases). V was trimmed by 7 bases and J by 1 base, leaving 14 bases between them. CDR1 and CDR2 (germline): LNHDA, SQIVND (reference sequence). The CDR3 loop spans 15 amino acids. CDR3 DNA sequence: TGTGCCAGTAACTCAGGGTCGAGGAGCAATCAGCCCCAGCATTTT. Translating it yields CASNSGSRSNQPQHF.

The V gene is TRBV15, the J gene TRBJ1-4; no definite D call. CDR3 length: 12 amino acids. Trimming left V 3 bases short and J 5 bases short, with 4 bases between. Looked up from germline, CDR1 is LNHNV and CDR2 is YYDKDF (reference sequence). The DNA for the CDR3 is TGTGCCACCAGCAGGGGGAATGAAAAACTGTTTTTT. It translates to CATSRGNEKLFF.

The gene calls are TRBV29-1 and TRBJ1-4; D is uncertain. The V end was cut by 3 bases, the J end by 7 bases, with 6 bases between. The CDR3 length is 11 residues. Germline V gene lookup returns CDR1 SQVTM and CDR2 ANQGSEA. DNA of the CDR3: TGCAGCGTTGAGAAGGGTGAAAAACTGTTTTTT. Translating gives CSVEKGEKLFF.

This clonotype was seen repeatedly, ten times or more. This chain joins TRBV12-3 or TRBV12-4 and TRBJ1-5; D is undetermined. This CDR3 comprises 13 residues. The V and J ends lost 3 bases and 6 bases respectively, with 9 bases between them. CDR3 sequence (DNA): TGTGCCAGCAGTTTCGAGGAACGTCAGCCCCAGCATTTT. The encoded protein is CASSFEERQPQHF.

This sequence joins TRBV10-3 and TRBJ2-2, with 7 bases that match TRBD1. J was trimmed by 0 bases and V by 3 bases; bases with no gene match: 1. This CDR3 comprises 15 residues. Germline-derived CDR1 and CDR2 are ENHRY and SYGVKD. The CDR3 bases are TGTGCCATCAGTGAAGGGACAGCGAACACCGGGGAGCTGTTTTTT. This translates into CAISEGTANTGELFF.

This chain uses TRBV20-1 with TRBJ2-7, with a possible D match to TRBD1 (6 bases). With 0 bases removed from V and 5 bases from J, the gap between germline ends came to 17 bases. CDR3 length equals 15 residues. Germline values: CDR1 DFQATT, CDR2 SNEGSKA (reference sequence). The chain's CDR3 is CSARDGRTVNNEQYF. CDR3 DNA: TGCAGTGCTAGAGATGGCCGGACAGTTAACAACGAGCAGTACTTC.

This clonotype has only a few counts. A read error is possible here, since a much larger clone lies one base away. The rearrangement uses TRBV10-3 and TRBJ2-5, with 7 bases fitting TRBD1. The germline V gene encodes CDR1 ENHRY and CDR2 SYGVKD. J lost 4 bases, V lost 8 bases, and 7 bases had no gene match. The CDR3 is 13 amino acids. The CDR3 spells CAIADRAGETQYF. In DNA form, the CDR3 reads TGTGCCATCGCTGACAGGGCGGGAGAGACCCAGTACTTC.

The sample holds many counts of this clonotype. The rearrangement joins TRBV4-3 to TRBJ2-7, with 10 nucleotides matching TRBD1. Per germline, CDR1 LGHNA and CDR2 YSLEER. V was clipped by 0 bases and J by 4 bases; unmatched bases: 9. The CDR3 sequence is 17 residues long. CDR3 loop: CASSQDATGGIAYEQYF. CDR3 DNA sequence: TGCGCCAGCAGCCAAGATGCGACAGGGGGCATTGCTTACGAGCAGTACTTC.

This rearrangement joins TRBV29-1 to TRBJ2-7; D perhaps matches TRBD2 (7 bases). In germline, CDR1 is SQVTM, CDR2 ANQGSEA. This CDR3 spans 13 amino acids. Trimming stripped 5 bases from V and 1 base from J, with 12 bases between. The CDR3 here is CSVREGDSYEQYF. CDR3 sequence (DNA): TGCAGCGTTAGGGAGGGGGATTCCTACGAGCAGTACTTC.

This clonotype appeared many times. This sequence joins TRBV7-9 and TRBJ2-7; 7 bases are shared with TRBD2. The CDR3 totals 15 residues. V shed 5 bases and J 0 bases; nucleotides not matched to a gene: 7. Germline V CDR1 and CDR2: SEHNR, FQNEAQ (reference sequence). Here the CDR3 DNA reads TGTGCCAGCAGCCTCGGGACTACCAGCTCCTACGAGCAGTACTTC. Residues: CASSLGTTSSYEQYF. The full variable domain, rest sourced from reference TRBV7-9 and TRBJ2-7, is DTGVSQNPRHKITKRGQNVTFRCDPISEHNRLYWYRQTLGQGPEFLTYFQNEAQLEKSRLLSDRFSAERPKGSFSTLEIQRTEQGDSAMYLCASSLGTTSSYEQYFGPGTRLTVT.

J is TRBJ1-5 and V is TRBV12-5, with 7 bases matching TRBD1. Losses at the gene ends were 4 bases for V and 3 bases for J; bases not matched to a gene: 3. This CDR3 region has 14 residues. Germline CDR1 is LGHNT and CDR2 is FRNRAP. The CDR3 nucleotides are TGTGCTAGTGGTTCACAGGGGAACAATCAGCCCCAGCATTTT. It is translated as CASGSQGNNQPQHF.